The 7 T cell receptor beta chains below all came from one sample that was sequenced in a study of CD8+ T cells in alopecia areata (dated by TCRdb to between 2018 and 2020). The time point label, read with the paper, signifies: 20 to 30 weeks on oral tofacitinib. Sample treatment or condition, as interpreted from the label and publication: oral pan-JAK inhibitor, 5-10 mg twice daily. Library preparation was by the immunoSEQ multiplex PCR assay. To provide template for TCR sequencing, every sample had RNA extracted and reverse transcribed into cDNA. In TCRdb, the immuneACCESS table is reduced to in-frame sequences with V and J assigned. These tables do not hold every clone; where another copy was compared, an unresolved V gene accounts for under half, and the others remain unexplained. The sample table records 150,000 to 200,000 clones; roughly 50% of these occur just once. Together, the top ten hold roughly 12% of the sample.

Here the sequenced sample was CD8+ T cells sorted from blood, taken at week 24, from a patient treated with tofacitinib. Receptors originate from a human donor with alopecia areata.

The rearrangement links TRBV9 to TRBJ1-1, with no clear D. The CDR3 runs 14 residues. Germline lookup yields CDR1 SGDLS and CDR2 YYNGEE. V lost 4 bases and J 0 bases, leaving 10 bases between the germline ends. The CDR3 reads CASSLRSLNTEAFF. The CDR3 nucleotides read TGTGCCAGCAGCCTCAGGTCTCTGAACACTGAAGCTTTCTTT.

This clone was detected once. The chain recombines TRBV10-3 with TRBJ2-7; 15 nucleotides align to TRBD2. The CDR3 loop spans 16 amino acids. Germline V gene lookup returns CDR1 ENHRY and CDR2 SYGVKD. The V and J ends lost 7 bases and 4 bases, in that order; junction bases with no gene match: 8. CDR3 in amino acids: CAIMGTSGGRGYEQYF. In nucleotides, the CDR3 is TGTGCCATCATGGGGACTAGCGGGGGGCGAGGGTACGAGCAGTACTTC.

V usage is TRBV19 and J usage is TRBJ1-1; TRBD1 is a possible D gene (6 bases). The V gene lost 7 bases and the J gene lost 7 bases, with 19 bases spanning the gap. The CDR3 runs 14 residues. Germline V gives CDR1 LNHDA, CDR2 SQIVND (reference sequence). CDR3 nucleotides: TGTGCCAGTACCGCGGACAGTTTTATGGATGAAGCTTTCTTT. Its protein is CASTADSFMDEAFF.

This sequence joins TRBV27 and TRBJ1-5; the D gene is possibly TRBD1 (5 bases). CDR3 size: 15 residues. The V end was cut by 2 bases, the J end by 7 bases, with 15 bases between. Germline CDR1 and CDR2: MNHEY and SMNVEV (reference sequence). The CDR3 sequence is CASSLGGGGGQPQHF. CDR3 in DNA: TGTGCCAGCAGTTTAGGGGGTGGGGGAGGCCAGCCCCAGCATTTT.

In this sample, this clone turned up a few times. V is TRBV13 and J is TRBJ2-1; 7 bases agree with TRBD2. The trim removed 0 bases at V and 2 bases at J, leaving 4 bases unmatched. Per the germline V gene, CDR1 is PRHDT and CDR2 is FYEKMQ (reference sequence). The CDR3 runs to 16 residues. CDR3 protein: CASSLGWDYTYNEQFF. As DNA, the CDR3 is TGTGCCAGCAGCTTAGGTTGGGACTATACCTACAATGAGCAGTTCTTC.

The rearrangement joins TRBV30 to TRBJ1-5; no clear D. CDR3 length: 13 residues. Looked up from germline, CDR1 is GTSNPN and CDR2 is SVGIG (reference sequence). Trimming stripped 0 bases from V and 3 bases from J, with 6 bases between. For the CDR3, the DNA is TGTGCCTGGAGTGTACTCGACAATCAGCCCCAGCATTTT. Amino acid sequence: CAWSVLDNQPQHF.

V and J are TRBV6-5 and TRBJ2-3, with D unclear. Germline CDR1 is MNHEY and CDR2 is SVGAGI. V lost 0 bases, J lost 0 bases, and 4 bases lay in between. The CDR3 covers 14 residues. The CDR3 sequence is CASSYSASTDTQYF. CDR3 nucleotides: TGTGCCAGCAGTTACTCCGCTAGCACAGATACGCAGTATTTT.